The rows below give T cell receptor beta chains drawn from one sample of a study of shared clonotypes between healthy human individuals. Assay used: immunoSEQ multiplex PCR; TCRdb lists only in-frame clones, some missing. The sample records roughly 1 million clones, 60% to 80% being singletons. Specimen: memory CD4+ T cells sorted from blood. These receptors all stem from a man aged 18 to 35 in good health. CDR3s include the opening cysteine and the closing phenylalanine or tryptophan. The D gene is left open where the match is weak. The size field is filled for only some rows; it gives once, few, many or a size class.

J gene | V gene | D gene | clone size | CDR3 protein | CDR3 DNA
TRBJ1-4 | TRBV5-4 | - | - | CASSLWESEKLFF | TGTGCCAGCAGCTTGTGGGAATCAGAAAAACTGTTTTTT
TRBJ2-3 | TRBV5-1 | TRBD2 | few | CASSLLAGAGTDTQYF | TGCGCCAGCAGCTTGTTAGCGGGGGCGGGCACAGATACGCAGTATTTT
TRBJ2-1 | TRBV4-1 | TRBD2 | - | CASSRGLAGDQQFF | TGCGCCAGCAGTCGGGGACTAGCGGGAGACCAGCAGTTCTTC
TRBJ1-4 | TRBV5-1 | - | - | CASSLAAGPGTNEKLFF | TGCGCCAGCAGCTTGGCCGCAGGGCCCGGGACTAATGAAAAACTGTTTTTT
TRBJ2-7 | TRBV7-3 | - | - | CASSLGPGDSYEQYF | TGTGCCAGCAGCTTGGGTCCGGGGGACTCCTACGAGCAGTACTTC
TRBJ1-5 | TRBV30 | - | - | CAWSRTPGQPQHF | TGTGCCTGGAGTAGGACTCCGGGGCAGCCCCAGCATTTT
TRBJ1-4 | TRBV29-1 | - | - | CSVRGVGEKLFF | TGCAGCGTCCGGGGGGTGGGAGAAAAACTGTTTTTT
TRBJ1-1 | TRBV5-5 | - | - | CASSVDRVVTEAFF | TGTGCCAGCAGCGTCGACCGGGTCGTAACTGAAGCTTTCTTT
TRBJ2-7 | TRBV30 | - | - | CAWSRGPEQYF | TGTGCCTGGAGCCGAGGCCCCGAGCAGTACTTC
TRBJ1-1 | TRBV18 | - | - | CASSPPRVQPEAFF | TGTGCCAGCTCACCACCGAGGGTTCAGCCTGAAGCTTTCTTT
TRBJ1-3 | TRBV7-2 | - | - | CASSLGAGLGNTIYF | TGCGCCAGCAGCTTAGGCGCGGGGCTCGGAAACACCATATATTTT
TRBJ1-6 | TRBV5-1 | - | - | CASSKQGVGGTSPLHF | TGCGCCAGCAGCAAGCAGGGTGTGGGGGGGACTTCACCCCTCCACTTT
TRBJ2-7 | TRBV7-2 | TRBD1 | - | CASRPSPGQGAHEQYF | TGTGCCAGCAGGCCTAGTCCGGGACAGGGGGCCCACGAGCAGTACTTC
TRBJ1-6 | TRBV5-1 | - | - | CASSLDGGNSPLHF | TGCGCCAGCAGCTTGGACGGGGGCAATTCACCCCTCCACTTT
TRBJ1-1 | TRBV15 | - | few | CATSRDIRPAESTEAFF | TGTGCCACCAGCAGAGATATAAGGCCGGCGGAGAGCACTGAAGCTTTCTTT
TRBJ1-2 | TRBV7-2 | - | - | CASTKRVGDYGYTF | TGTGCCAGCACAAAGAGGGTCGGGGACTATGGCTACACCTTC
TRBJ1-2 | TRBV6-5 | - | - | CASSYSPSYGYTF | TGTGCCAGCAGTTACAGTCCTAGTTATGGCTACACCTTC
TRBJ2-1 | TRBV5-4 | TRBD1 | - | CASSLRAGTGNNEQFF | TGTGCCAGCAGCTTGCGGGCCGGGACAGGGAACAATGAGCAGTTCTTC
TRBJ1-2 | TRBV19 | TRBD1 | few | CASSIAGQGYGYTF | TGTGCCAGTAGTATAGCTGGACAGGGCTATGGCTACACCTTC
TRBJ1-4 | TRBV6-6 | - | - | CASSYMGREKLFF | TGTGCCAGCAGTTATATGGGTAGAGAAAAACTGTTTTTT
TRBJ1-1 | TRBV5-8 | - | - | CASRRGTMNTEAFF | TGTGCCAGCAGGCGAGGGACGATGAACACTGAAGCTTTCTTT
TRBJ2-7 | TRBV7-8 | - | once | CASSSFLGPYEQYF | TGTGCCAGCAGCTCCTTCCTAGGGCCCTACGAGCAGTACTTC
TRBJ1-6 | TRBV5-1 | TRBD1 | - | CASSVTGRVTNSPLHF | TGCGCCAGCAGTGTGACAGGGAGGGTGACGAATTCACCCCTCCACTTT
TRBJ1-2 | TRBV11-3 | - | - | CASSLGNNYGYTF | TGTGCCAGCAGCTTAGGAAATAACTATGGCTACACCTTC
TRBJ2-1 | TRBV11-2 | TRBD2 | - | CASSLNSGSVDEQFF | TGTGCCAGCAGCTTAAATAGCGGGAGCGTCGATGAGCAGTTCTTC
TRBJ1-1 | TRBV7-6 | - | - | CASSLDPSGTEAFF | TGTGCCAGCAGCCTAGACCCCTCGGGCACTGAAGCTTTCTTT
TRBJ1-1 | TRBV14 | - | once | CASSFRGGGTEAFF | TGTGCCAGCAGCTTCAGGGGCGGCGGCACTGAAGCTTTCTTT
TRBJ1-3 | TRBV5-1 | - | - | CASSYGSGTDSGNTIYF | TGCGCCAGCAGTTATGGATCCGGGACGGATAGTGGAAACACCATATATTTT
TRBJ1-6 | TRBV7-9 | - | - | CASSLEQTNSPLHF | TGTGCCAGCAGCTTAGAACAGACTAATTCACCCCTCCACTTT
TRBJ2-3 | TRBV6-5 | TRBD1 | - | CASRMTGGTDTQYF | TGTGCCAGCAGGATGACAGGGGGCACAGATACGCAGTATTTT
TRBJ1-4 | TRBV7-2 | - | - | CASREAGTGEKLFF | TGTGCCAGCAGGGAGGCGGGGACCGGGGAAAAACTGTTTTTT
TRBJ2-1 | TRBV5-1 | - | - | CASSSGGQVNEQFF | TGCGCCAGCAGCTCGGGGGGACAGGTCAATGAGCAGTTCTTC
TRBJ1-6 | TRBV9 | - | few | CASSPAWNSPLHF | TGTGCCAGCAGCCCAGCTTGGAATTCACCCCTCCACTTT
TRBJ1-5 | TRBV5-6 | - | - | CASSLGGASNQPQHF | TGTGCCAGCAGCTTGGGGGGGGCGAGTAATCAGCCCCAGCATTTT
TRBJ1-1 | TRBV18 | - | - | CASSPRENTEAFF | TGTGCCAGCTCACCCAGGGAGAACACTGAAGCTTTCTTT
TRBJ2-7 | TRBV19 | - | - | CASKLTSLYYEQYF | TGTGCCAGTAAACTGACTTCACTGTACTACGAGCAGTACTTC
TRBJ2-2 | TRBV10-3 | TRBD1 | - | CAIMWGQGTGELFF | TGTGCCATCATGTGGGGACAGGGCACCGGGGAGCTGTTTTTT
TRBJ2-2 | TRBV7-2 | TRBD1 | - | CASSLGQGGTGELFF | TGTGCCAGCAGCTTAGGACAGGGGGGCACCGGGGAGCTGTTTTTT
TRBJ1-3 | TRBV9 | TRBD1 | - | CASSVGGGGSGNTIYF | TGTGCCAGCAGCGTCGGAGGGGGCGGCTCTGGAAACACCATATATTTT
TRBJ1-4 | TRBV5-4 | - | - | CASSLESGDGTNEKLFF | TGTGCCAGCAGCTTGGAATCGGGAGATGGAACTAATGAAAAACTGTTTTTT
TRBJ1-4 | TRBV2 | TRBD1 | - | CASKTGLNEKLFF | TGTGCCAGCAAGACAGGGCTTAATGAAAAACTGTTTTTT
TRBJ2-5 | TRBV11-2 | - | - | CASSSERQETQYF | TGTGCCAGCAGCTCCGAGCGGCAAGAGACCCAGTACTTC
TRBJ1-2 | TRBV19 | - | - | CASSMRGSATF | TGTGCCAGTAGTATGAGGGGCTCGGCCACCTTC
TRBJ2-3 | TRBV5-1 | - | once | CASGTGSSTDTQYF | TGCGCCAGCGGGACGGGGTCTAGCACAGATACGCAGTATTTT
TRBJ1-1 | TRBV30 | - | many | CAWIRDSPNTEAFF | TGTGCCTGGATCAGAGATAGCCCGAACACTGAAGCTTTCTTT
TRBJ2-2 | TRBV19 | - | - | CASSSSPGAGELFF | TGTGCCAGTAGTTCCTCCCCAGGGGCCGGGGAGCTGTTTTTT
TRBJ1-4 | TRBV6-6 | TRBD1 | - | CASDLLGQGEIIF | TGTGCCAGCGACCTCCTCGGTCAGGGGGAGATTATTTTT
TRBJ2-7 | TRBV19 | TRBD1 | few | CASSLRDSSYEQYF | TGTGCCAGTAGTCTTAGGGACAGCTCCTACGAGCAGTACTTC
TRBJ2-7 | TRBV10-1 | TRBD1 | once | CASSGPLQGSSYEQYF | TGCGCCAGCAGTGGGCCCCTACAGGGGTCCTCCTACGAGCAGTACTTC
TRBJ1-6 | TRBV9 | TRBD1 | few | CASSVDRTGDSPLHF | TGTGCCAGCAGCGTAGATAGGACAGGGGATTCACCCCTCCACTTT